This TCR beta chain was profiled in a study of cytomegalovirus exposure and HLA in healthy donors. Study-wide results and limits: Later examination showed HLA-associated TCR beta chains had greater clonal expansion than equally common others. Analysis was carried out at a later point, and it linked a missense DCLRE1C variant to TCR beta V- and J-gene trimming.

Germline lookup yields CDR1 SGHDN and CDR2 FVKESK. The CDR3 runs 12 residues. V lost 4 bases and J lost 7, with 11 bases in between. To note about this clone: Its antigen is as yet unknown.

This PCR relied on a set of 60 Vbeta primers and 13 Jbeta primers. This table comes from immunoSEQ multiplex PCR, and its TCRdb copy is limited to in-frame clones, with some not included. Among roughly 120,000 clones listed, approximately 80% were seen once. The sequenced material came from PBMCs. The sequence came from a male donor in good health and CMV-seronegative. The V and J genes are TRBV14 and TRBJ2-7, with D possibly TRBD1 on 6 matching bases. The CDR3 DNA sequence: TGTGCCAGCAGCCTACAGGGAATTGAGCAGTACTTC. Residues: CASSLQGIEQYF. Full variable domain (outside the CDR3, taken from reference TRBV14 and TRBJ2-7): EAGVTQFPSHSVIEKGQTVTLRCDPISGHDNLYWYRRVMGKEIKFLLHFVKESKQDESGMPNNRFLAERTGGTYSTLKVQPAELEDSGVYFCASSLQGIEQYFGPGTRLTVT.